Listed below are T cell receptor beta chains from one sample, sequenced in a study of T cell responses to AZD1222 COVID-19 vaccine. Sequencing used immunoSEQ multiplex PCR; TCRdb keeps in-frame clones, though not all of them. The table has under 200,000 clones, 85% to 95% seen once. The source material was peripheral blood, sampled 28 days after the second dose of the MenACWY control vaccine. The receptors here all came from an adult who received the MenACWY meningococcal vaccine as a control. Both conserved end residues are part of each CDR3. D genes are given only for firm matches. Clone size, where shown, is once, few, many, or a class for clones that have expanded.

cdr3_aa cdr3_nt d_call j_call v_call clone_size
CATSRGSGGTDTQYF TGTGCCACCAGCAGAGGCTCGGGGGGCACAGATACGCAGTATTTT NA TRBJ2-3 TRBV15 NA
CASKTDSNTGELFF TGTGCCAGCAAAACGGACAGTAACACCGGGGAGCTGTTTTTT NA TRBJ2-2 TRBV6-4 NA
CASSQGLASYEQYF TGTGCCAGCAGTCAGGGACTAGCCTCCTACGAGCAGTACTTC TRBD2 TRBJ2-7 TRBV2 NA
CASSGTGTGVNYGYTF TGTGCCAGCAGCGGGACCGGGACAGGAGTTAACTATGGCTACACCTTC TRBD1 TRBJ1-2 TRBV9 few
CASSFRTGESNEQFF TGTGCCAGCAGCTTCAGGACAGGGGAGAGCAATGAGCAGTTCTTC TRBD1 TRBJ2-1 TRBV5-4 NA
CASSLPRGGDTEAFF TGTGCCAGCAGCCTGCCCCGGGGGGGGGACACTGAAGCTTTCTTT NA TRBJ1-1 TRBV6-2/TRBV6-3 NA
CASSIQGLLGAYEQYF TGTGCCAGTAGTATCCAGGGACTCCTGGGGGCCTACGAGCAGTACTTC NA TRBJ2-7 TRBV19 once
CSASPGVPSSSEQYF TGCAGTGCTAGTCCAGGGGTCCCGTCTTCGAGTGAGCAGTACTTC NA TRBJ2-7 TRBV20-1 NA
CASSIGTSGTYNEQFF TGTGCCAGTAGTATAGGGACTAGCGGGACTTACAATGAGCAGTTCTTC TRBD2 TRBJ2-1 TRBV19 NA
CASSFQGINEQYF TGTGCCAGCAGCTTCCAGGGGATAAACGAGCAGTACTTC NA TRBJ2-7 TRBV5-6 NA
CASSQDNGNTDTQYF TGTGCCAGCAGCCAAGATAACGGAAACACAGATACGCAGTATTTT NA TRBJ2-3 TRBV3-1/TRBV3-2 few
CASSPQGWGEAFF TGTGCCAGCTCACCACAGGGATGGGGTGAAGCTTTCTTT NA TRBJ1-1 TRBV18 NA
CASSQEPGLHYEQYF TGTGCCAGCAGCCAAGAGCCGGGACTCCACTACGAGCAGTACTTC NA TRBJ2-7 TRBV3-1/TRBV3-2 once